A single sample gave rise to the 13 T cell receptor beta chains below, sequenced in a study of cytomegalovirus exposure and HLA in healthy donors. The study ran its PCR with 60 Vbeta and 13 Jbeta primers. Generated by immunoSEQ multiplex PCR, the TCRdb table keeps only in-frame clones and is missing some. The sample contains about 110,000 clones, around 80% of which appear only once. Sample: PBMCs. The receptors were gathered from a man aged 18-30 years in good health and CMV-seronegative.

DNA of the CDR3: TGCAGCGCACGACAGCCCCCCTACAATGAGCAGTTCTTC. This codes for CSARQPPYNEQFF. This chain uses TRBV29-1 with TRBJ2-1; possibly TRBD1 for D (5 bases). V shed 7 bases and J shed 2 bases, with 12 bases lying between them. The V gene's germline CDR1 is SQVTM and CDR2 ANQGSEA. The CDR3 runs to 13 residues.

The chain carries TRBV12-5 and TRBJ2-1; the match to TRBD1 covers 7 bases. The CDR3 contains 20 residues. J was trimmed by 0 bases and V by 2 bases; bases with no gene match: 16. CDR1 is LGHNT and CDR2 is FRNRAP in the germline V gene. CDR3 sequence reads: CASGLPPGQTVRGSYNEQFF. In DNA, the CDR3 is TGTGCTAGTGGTTTGCCCCCGGGACAGACGGTTCGGGGCTCCTACAATGAGCAGTTCTTC.

J is TRBJ2-7 and V is TRBV7-2; D uncertain. The CDR3 length is 13 residues. V was cut by 1 base and J by 5 bases, with 9 bases left in between. The germline V gene has CDR1 SGHTA and CDR2 FQGNSA. This CDR3 reads CASSLGRPDEQYF. The CDR3 DNA reads as TGTGCCAGCAGCTTAGGTCGTCCAGACGAGCAGTACTTC.

The V gene is TRBV27, the J gene TRBJ2-3; tentative D call: TRBD1 (5 bases). Looked up from germline, CDR1 is MNHEY and CDR2 is SMNVEV (reference sequence). V was shortened by 2 bases and J by 0 bases, with 6 bases between the two germline ends. The CDR3 runs to 14 residues. CDR3 DNA: TGTGCCAGCAGTTTAAGGGGAAGCACAGATACGCAGTATTTT. As protein: CASSLRGSTDTQYF.

This clone was observed a few times. The chain recombines TRBV10-3 with TRBJ1-4; a weak D match, TRBD1 (5 bases). Germline CDR1 is ENHRY and CDR2 is SYGVKD. This CDR3 contains 13 residues. V was shortened by 10 bases and J by 3 bases, with 12 bases between the two germline ends. Written as DNA, the CDR3 is TGTGCCACTCAGGGTAGGCCTAATGAAAAACTGTTTTTT. Its translation is CATQGRPNEKLFF.

V gene TRBV27 combines with J gene TRBJ1-5; D gene ambiguous. V lost 8 bases to trimming and J lost 2 bases, with 19 bases between them. The CDR3 is 16 residues long. Germline-derived CDR1 and CDR2 are MNHEY and SMNVEV (reference sequence). The CDR3 DNA is TGTGCCAGCCGCACGGAGACGTTAGGTCGCAATCAGCCCCAGCATTTT. It yields the protein CASRTETLGRNQPQHF.

The chain couples TRBV10-3 to TRBJ2-1; 7 nucleotides align to TRBD2. Losses at the gene ends were 8 bases for V and 9 bases for J; bases not matched to a gene: 7. Germline values: CDR1 ENHRY, CDR2 SYGVKD. The CDR3 is made up of 12 amino acids. The CDR3 DNA reads TGTGCCATCTCAGAGGTAGCGGGTGAGCAGTTCTTC. Its protein is CAISEVAGEQFF.

This chain links TRBV27 with TRBJ2-7, with TRBD2 matching 7 bases. Germline V CDR1 and CDR2: MNHEY, SMNVEV (reference sequence). This CDR3 is built from 14 residues. V was pared by 6 bases and J by 6 bases, with 11 bases of the junction left unmatched. CDR3 loop: CASSPTMGGVEQYF. CDR3 bases: TGTGCCAGCAGCCCAACCATGGGGGGGGTCGAGCAGTACTTC.

The V and J genes are TRBV6-5 and TRBJ2-1; D gene uncertain. The CDR3 is 14 amino acids. V shed 7 bases and J shed 0 bases, with 10 bases lying between them. Germline CDR1 and CDR2: MNHEY and SVGAGI. The CDR3 nucleotides read TGTGCCAGCACGTCGGAGTTCTCCTACAATGAGCAGTTCTTC. It specifies CASTSEFSYNEQFF.

The chain links TRBV7-9 to TRBJ2-3, with 8 nucleotides matching TRBD2. The V segment lost 3 bases and the J segment 4 bases; nucleotides outside the gene matches: 3. The CDR3 runs 14 residues. Germline V lookup: CDR1 SEHNR, CDR2 FQNEAQ (reference sequence). CDR3 in DNA: TGTGCCAGCAGCTTTGCGGGAGGTTCAGATACGCAGTATTTT. It translates to CASSFAGGSDTQYF.

The chain employs TRBV7-9 and TRBJ1-2; TRBD1 agrees at 8 bases. Germline V gene sequence: CDR1 SEHNR, CDR2 FQNEAQ (reference sequence). CDR3 length: 14 residues. The ends lost 2 bases at V and 8 bases at J; junction bases unmatched: 7. As DNA, the CDR3 is TGTGCCAGCAGCTTACTAGGACAGGGAGGCGGCTACACCTTC. Translation gives CASSLLGQGGGYTF.

The chain is built from TRBV5-4 and TRBJ2-5; maybe TRBD2 (5 bases). The germline V gene has CDR1 SGHNT and CDR2 YYREEE (reference sequence). V gave up 3 bases and J gave up 5 bases, with 14 bases separating them. The CDR3 covers 14 residues. The CDR3 DNA follows: TGTGCCAGCAGCTCCGGGAACAGCCACGAGACCCAGTACTTC. It encodes CASSSGNSHETQYF. Based on the CDR3 plus reference TRBV5-4 and TRBJ2-5, the full variable domain is ETGVTQSPTHLIKTRGQQVTLRCSSQSGHNTVSWYQQALGQGPQFIFQYYREEENGRGNFPPRFSGLQFPNYSSELNVNALELDDSALYLCASSSGNSHETQYFGPGTRLLVL.

The rearrangement links TRBV7-3 to TRBJ1-2; 8 bases align to TRBD1. The CDR3 totals 15 residues. Per germline, CDR1 SGHTA and CDR2 FQGTGA. V lost 5 bases, J lost 8 bases, and 13 bases stayed unmatched. DNA of the CDR3: TGTGCCAGCAGCCCTAGGACAGGGCCGCGTCAGGGCTACACCTTC. Residues: CASSPRTGPRQGYTF.